The 24 T cell receptor beta chains reported below all come from one sample, sequenced in a study of blood T cell repertoires in COVID-19. Clones were sequenced by immunoSEQ multiplex PCR, and TCRdb holds only the in-frame ones, with some missing. The sample records about 170,000 clones, around 82% being singletons. The sample was peripheral blood. These receptor sequences come from a man aged 18 to 30 with active or convalescent COVID-19.

This clone is a singleton in its sample. This chain links TRBV6-5 with TRBJ1-4, with 7 bases aligning to TRBD1. V trimming: 6 bases; J trimming: 8 bases; junction bases outside the gene matches: 9. Germline V gives CDR1 MNHEY, CDR2 SVGAGI. The CDR3 runs to 14 residues. The chain's CDR3 is CASSFRGKNEKLFF. The DNA for the CDR3 is TGTGCCAGCAGCTTCAGGGGGAAGAACGAAAAACTGTTTTTT.

The chain is built from TRBV7-2 and TRBJ1-1; D is unresolved. In germline, CDR1 is SGHTA, CDR2 FQGNSA. The V end was cut by 1 base, the J end by 1 base, with 7 bases between. This CDR3 region has 14 residues. Written as DNA, the CDR3 is TGTGCCAGCAGCTTAGTCGCAGGGAACACTGAAGCTTTCTTT. This translates into CASSLVAGNTEAFF.

CDR3 region: CASSPGHAGTGSPHNEQFF. The CDR3 nucleotides read TGTGCCAGCAGCCCGGGTCACGCGGGGACAGGTAGCCCCCACAATGAGCAGTTCTTC. This chain connects TRBV7-9 to TRBJ2-1; 8 bases are a match to TRBD1. After removal of 5 bases from V and 5 bases from J, the junction contained 20 bases not matched to a gene. In germline, CDR1 is SEHNR, CDR2 FQNEAQ (reference sequence). The CDR3 sequence is 19 residues long. The full variable domain, rest sourced from reference TRBV7-9 and TRBJ2-1, is DTGVSQNPRHKITKRGQNVTFRCDPISEHNRLYWYRQTLGQGPEFLTYFQNEAQLEKSRLLSDRFSAERPKGSFSTLEIQRTEQGDSAMYLCASSPGHAGTGSPHNEQFFGPGTRLTVL.

The chain uses TRBV10-2 and TRBJ1-5; 8 bases agree with TRBD1. Germline CDR1 and CDR2: WSHSY and SAAADI. This CDR3 has 14 amino acids. Trimming took 7 bases from V and 7 from J; bases not matched to a gene: 9. CDR3 DNA: TGCGCCAGCAACAGACAGGGGCCGCGCCAGCCCCAGCATTTT. Amino acid sequence: CASNRQGPRQPQHF.

This clone was seen more than once but under ten times. V gene TRBV4-2 combines with J gene TRBJ1-6; D ambiguous. The CDR3 spans 15 residues. Germline CDR1 and CDR2: LGHNA and YNFKEQ. V was trimmed by 3 bases and J by 8 bases, leaving 14 bases between them. CDR3 protein: CASSHSANSDSPLHF. CDR3 sequence (DNA): TGTGCCAGCAGCCACTCAGCGAATTCGGATTCACCCCTCCACTTT.

This chain connects TRBV27 to TRBJ2-2, with a weak D call TRBD2 (6 bases). Trimming pared 6 bases from V and 0 bases from J, leaving 23 bases between. The CDR3 spans 19 residues. Germline V gene sequence: CDR1 MNHEY, CDR2 SMNVEV (reference sequence). CDR3 region: CASSPSRDWLKANTGELFF. In DNA, the CDR3 is TGTGCCAGCAGCCCTTCTCGGGACTGGCTAAAGGCGAACACCGGGGAGCTGTTTTTT.

The chain uses TRBV11-3 and TRBJ1-1; D unclear. Germline V gives CDR1 SGHNT, CDR2 YENEEA. The CDR3 is made up of 13 amino acids. Trimming cost V 3 bases and J 1 base, with 6 bases left between them. The CDR3 spells CASSLQENTEAFF. The CDR3 DNA follows: TGTGCCAGCAGCTTGCAGGAGAACACTGAAGCTTTCTTT.

In nucleotides, the CDR3 is TGTGCCAGCAGCTACGGGCCGGAGGAAGAGCAGTTCTTC. Translation gives CASSYGPEEEQFF. The V gene is TRBV7-3, the J gene TRBJ2-1; a possible D gene is TRBD2 (5 bases). The CDR3 is 13 amino acids. The V and J ends lost 4 bases and 10 bases respectively, with 14 bases between them. Germline CDR1 and CDR2: SGHTA and FQGTGA.

The chain combines TRBV4-3 with TRBJ2-7; TRBD1 might be the D (5 bases). The length of the CDR3 is 13 residues. V was trimmed by 0 bases and J by 6 bases, leaving 9 bases between them. Per germline, CDR1 LGHNA and CDR2 YSLEER. CDR3 sequence reads: CASSQDPGREQYF. CDR3 DNA sequence: TGCGCCAGCAGCCAAGATCCAGGGCGCGAGCAGTACTTC.

The chain links TRBV5-1 to TRBJ1-4; D ambiguous. The germline CDR1 and CDR2 sequences are SGHRS and YFSETQ. The germline V and J ends were trimmed by 6 bases and 0 bases, with 12 bases remaining between them. This CDR3 has 15 amino acids. Written as DNA, the CDR3 is TGCGCCAGCACTCCTGAGGCAGCAACTAATGAAAAACTGTTTTTT. Translation gives CASTPEAATNEKLFF.

The chain recombines TRBV28 with TRBJ2-7, with D maybe TRBD2 (5 bases). V was pared by 6 bases and J by 4 bases, with 10 bases between. Germline loops: CDR1 MDHEN, CDR2 SYDVKM. The CDR3 covers 12 residues. CDR3 in amino acids: CASSGNWYEQYF. The CDR3 DNA reads TGTGCCAGCAGCGGGAATTGGTACGAGCAGTACTTC.

The chain's CDR3 is CASSQDYRTRTSSYNEQFF. CDR3 DNA sequence: TGCGCCAGCAGCCAAGATTATCGGACTAGGACGAGCTCCTACAATGAGCAGTTCTTC. The chain couples TRBV4-1 to TRBJ2-1; 7 bases align to TRBD2. The CDR3 spans 19 residues. J lost 0 bases, V lost 0 bases, and 11 bases had no gene match. CDR1 and CDR2 (germline): MGHRA, YSYEKL.

The chain links TRBV7-9 to TRBJ1-1; D ambiguous. V was clipped by 1 base and J by 0 bases, with 15 bases between them. Germline values: CDR1 SEHNR, CDR2 FQNEAQ (reference sequence). The CDR3 consists of 17 residues. CDR3 in DNA: TGTGCCAGCAGCTTAGGGTCCATGAGGGAGATGAACACTGAAGCTTTCTTT. Residues: CASSLGSMREMNTEAFF.

The genes are TRBV9 and TRBJ2-2; possibly TRBD1 for D (6 bases). V was shortened by 3 bases and J by 2 bases, with 14 bases between the two germline ends. The CDR3 totals 16 residues. CDR1 is SGDLS and CDR2 is YYNGEE in the germline V gene. CDR3 DNA sequence: TGTGCCAGCAGCGCGGGCAACAGGGTCAACACCGGGGAGCTGTTTTTT. Protein sequence: CASSAGNRVNTGELFF.

The V call is TRBV5-6, the J call TRBJ2-1; tentatively, D is TRBD2 (5 bases). The CDR3 sequence is 16 residues long. Per the germline V gene, CDR1 is SGHDT and CDR2 is YYEEEE. V was pared by 1 base and J by 1 base, with 12 bases between. DNA of the CDR3: TGTGCCAGCAGCTTGAATCCCAGGAGGTCCTACAATGAGCAGTTCTTC. Amino acid sequence: CASSLNPRRSYNEQFF.

The chain recombines TRBV6-2 or TRBV6-3 with TRBJ2-1; TRBD1 might be the D (5 bases). The CDR3 totals 10 residues. V was trimmed by 5 bases and J by 12 bases, leaving 8 bases between them. CDR1 is MNHEY and CDR2 is SVGEGT in the germline V gene. The CDR3 here is CASSRGGQFF. For the CDR3, the DNA is TGTGCCAGCAGTAGGGGTGGGCAGTTCTTC.

The gene calls are TRBV19 and TRBJ1-5; 9 bases match TRBD1. This CDR3 has 16 residues. Germline-derived CDR1 and CDR2 are LNHDA and SQIVND (reference sequence). V trimming: 5 bases; J trimming: 7 bases; junction bases outside the gene matches: 12. For the CDR3, the DNA is TGTGCCAGTAGTCCCCAACCCACAGGGGGCTACCAGCCCCAGCATTTT. It codes for CASSPQPTGGYQPQHF.

This rearrangement joins TRBV6-6 to TRBJ1-1; D gene unclear. The V end was cut by 2 bases, the J end by 1 base, with 11 bases between. This CDR3 is 15 amino acids long. In germline, CDR1 is MNHNY, CDR2 SVGAGI (reference sequence). The CDR3 loop is CASSYADRSNTEAFF. CDR3 DNA sequence: TGTGCCAGCAGTTACGCGGATCGGTCGAACACTGAAGCTTTCTTT.

The sample holds one count of this clone. The V and J genes are TRBV19 and TRBJ2-7; maybe TRBD1 (6 bases). There are 14 residues in the CDR3. The V and J ends lost 6 bases and 0 bases respectively, with 12 bases between them. Germline V gives CDR1 LNHDA, CDR2 SQIVND (reference sequence). Written as DNA, the CDR3 is TGTGCCAGTAGCTGGACAGTTCCCTCCTACGAGCAGTACTTC. This gives the protein CASSWTVPSYEQYF.

The chain has TRBV6-4 and TRBJ2-1, with 7 bases fitting TRBD2. V was clipped by 4 bases and J by 1 base; unmatched bases: 4. From germline, CDR1 is MRHNA and CDR2 SNTAGT. The CDR3 extends over 15 amino acids. CDR3 region: CASSASGKSYNEQFF. CDR3 DNA sequence: TGTGCCAGCAGTGCTAGCGGAAAATCCTACAATGAGCAGTTCTTC.

V gene TRBV29-1 combines with J gene TRBJ2-7; 9 positions match TRBD1. After removal of 4 bases from V and 5 bases from J, the junction contained 12 bases not matched to a gene. CDR1 is SQVTM, CDR2 ANQGSEA, per germline. The CDR3 is 15 residues long. For the CDR3, the DNA is TGCAGCGTTGCACTCTTGGACAGGGGTGAAGACGAGCAGTACTTC. The encoded protein is CSVALLDRGEDEQYF.

V is TRBV27 and J is TRBJ1-4; no reliable D call. Per the germline V gene, CDR1 is MNHEY and CDR2 is SMNVEV (reference sequence). The CDR3 is 14 amino acids. The V end was cut by 1 base, the J end by 4 bases, with 7 bases between. CDR3 residues: CASSLWGVNEKLFF. In DNA form, the CDR3 reads TGTGCCAGCAGTTTATGGGGAGTTAATGAAAAACTGTTTTTT.

The chain combines TRBV11-2 with TRBJ2-7; D gene uncertain. This CDR3 has 16 amino acids. Between the trimmed V and J ends, which lost 5 bases and 3 bases, there was a span of 20 bases. The germline CDR1 and CDR2 sequences are SGHAT and FQNNGV. The CDR3 DNA follows: TGTGCCAGCAGCCAACCTGAAGCGTTGCCTCACTACGAGCAGTACTTC. Its protein product is CASSQPEALPHYEQYF.

The sample holds one count of this clone. This chain connects TRBV2 to TRBJ1-2, with D possibly matching TRBD1 (6 bases). From germline, CDR1 is SNHLY and CDR2 FYNNEI. The CDR3 runs to 15 residues. V was trimmed by 8 bases and J by 6 bases, leaving 22 bases between them. CDR3 bases: TGTGCCAGCCTATCAGGACAGCACTCCCGGGATGGCTACACCTTC. Protein sequence: CASLSGQHSRDGYTF.